The 17 T cell receptor beta chains below were found in one sample sequenced in a study of CD8 T cells in ankylosing spondylitis. In TCRdb, the 5' RACE reads were re-called with MiXCR into one record per CDR3 protein. Found here are around 130,000 distinct CDR3 sequences, roughly 7.3% of them singletons; the top ten hold 12%. Sequenced material: blood, either unsorted or a sorted T cell fraction (not recorded which). Every receptor here comes from a male donor with ankylosing spondylitis or in good health (not recorded which).

This clonotype appeared many times. The V gene is TRBV19, the J gene TRBJ2-1; 10 positions agree with TRBD2. Germline V gives CDR1 LNHDA, CDR2 SQIVND (reference sequence). This CDR3 is built from 19 residues. The V and J ends lost 5 bases and 0 bases, in that order; junction bases with no gene match: 13. CDR3 region: CASSPRSGGALSSYNEQFF. Here the CDR3 DNA reads TGTGCCAGTAGTCCCCGAAGCGGGGGGGCACTAAGCTCCTACAATGAGCAGTTCTTC.

This clonotype was counted at least ten times. The genes are TRBV27 and TRBJ2-3; 10 nucleotides match TRBD2. CDR1 is MNHEY, CDR2 SMNVEV, per germline (reference sequence). CDR3 length: 13 amino acids. Unmatched junction bases numbered 6, after V lost 10 bases and J lost 5 bases. The CDR3, as DNA: TGTGCCAACTCTAGCGGGAGACGAGATACGCAGTATTTT. Protein product: CANSSGRRDTQYF.

This clonotype came up a few times. The chain combines TRBV20-1 with TRBJ2-1; 8 bases are a match to TRBD2. The length of the CDR3 is 12 residues. Per germline, CDR1 DFQATT and CDR2 SNEGSKA (reference sequence). V dropped 6 bases and J dropped 8; count of bases not matched to a gene: 6. CDR3 DNA sequence: TGCAGTGCCGGGACTAGTTTACATGAGCAGTTCTTC. Translation: CSAGTSLHEQFF.

This clonotype showed up many times. The chain employs TRBV5-1 and TRBJ1-4; a weak D match, TRBD1 (5 bases). V was pared by 4 bases and J by 0 bases, with 13 bases between. The CDR3 contains 16 residues. Germline V gene sequence: CDR1 SGHRS, CDR2 YFSETQ. CDR3 bases: TGCGCCAGCAGCCCCAGGACACCGGCAACTAATGAAAAACTGTTTTTT. This gives the protein CASSPRTPATNEKLFF.

This clonotype was observed a handful of times. The chain carries TRBV18 and TRBJ1-2; 12 bases map to TRBD1. CDR1 and CDR2 from the germline V gene are KGHSH and LQKENI. This CDR3 is built from 19 residues. V was clipped by 3 bases and J by 0 bases; unmatched bases: 11. CDR3 sequence: CASSPGTGGGHLANYGYTF. DNA for the CDR3: TGTGCCAGCTCACCTGGGACAGGGGGCGGCCATTTAGCTAACTATGGCTACACCTTC.

There are many counts of this clonotype. The V and J genes are TRBV5-1 and TRBJ1-6; 7 bases align to TRBD1. The germline gives CDR1 SGHRS, CDR2 YFSETQ. This CDR3 spans 14 amino acids. V dropped 5 bases and J dropped 8; count of bases not matched to a gene: 7. The chain's CDR3 is CASRGATGDSPLHF. The CDR3 nucleotides read TGCGCCAGCAGGGGGGCCACAGGGGATTCACCCCTCCACTTT. Based on the CDR3 plus reference TRBV5-1 and TRBJ1-6, the full variable domain is KAGVTQTPRYLIKTRGQQVTLSCSPISGHRSVSWYQQTPGQGLQFLFEYFSETQRNKGNFPGRFSGRQFSNSRSEMNVSTLELGDSALYLCASRGATGDSPLHFGNGTRLTVT.

This clonotype was observed many times. The rearrangement joins TRBV5-1 to TRBJ2-5; TRBD2 aligns across 12 bases. The V segment lost 7 bases and the J segment 4 bases; nucleotides outside the gene matches: 5. The CDR3 consists of 14 residues. Looked up from germline, CDR1 is SGHRS and CDR2 is YFSETQ. The CDR3 reads CASATSGSGETQYF. For the CDR3, the DNA is TGCGCCAGCGCGACTAGCGGGAGTGGAGAGACCCAGTACTTC.

This clonotype was detected many times. The chain is built from TRBV12-3 or TRBV12-4 and TRBJ1-2, with 7 bases identical to TRBD1. Trimming took 5 bases from V and 4 from J; bases not matched to a gene: 4. CDR3 size: 13 residues. CDR3 nucleotides: TGTGCCAGCAGTCGACAGGGACCCTATGGCTACACCTTC. The encoded protein is CASSRQGPYGYTF.

This clonotype was seen many times. V gene TRBV20-1 combines with J gene TRBJ2-1; 7 positions match TRBD2. CDR1 and CDR2 (germline): DFQATT, SNEGSKA (reference sequence). V lost 6 bases to trimming and J lost 0 bases; unmatched junction nucleotides: 8. The CDR3 spans 15 residues. CDR3 protein: CSAGGGLSSYNEQFF. The CDR3 bases are TGCAGTGCCGGGGGAGGGCTAAGCTCCTACAATGAGCAGTTCTTC.

The sample holds many counts of this clonotype. The J gene is TRBJ2-1, the V gene TRBV15; weak D call: TRBD2 (5 bases). CDR3 length equals 16 residues. V shed 0 bases and J shed 4 bases, with 13 bases lying between them. Germline V gene lookup returns CDR1 LNHNV and CDR2 YYDKDF (reference sequence). CDR3 bases: TGTGCCACCAGCAGAGATCGACCAGCGGAGTACAATGAGCAGTTCTTC. Translating gives CATSRDRPAEYNEQFF.

The sample holds many counts of this clonotype. The chain uses TRBV5-1 and TRBJ2-2, with 7 nucleotides matching TRBD2. Germline values: CDR1 SGHRS, CDR2 YFSETQ. This CDR3 region has 16 residues. V trimming: 4 bases; J trimming: 1 base; junction bases outside the gene matches: 7. The CDR3 region is CASSRNLAGNTGELFF. CDR3 DNA sequence: TGCGCCAGCAGCAGGAACTTAGCGGGGAACACCGGGGAGCTGTTTTTT.

CDR3 in DNA: TGTGCCAGCAGTTGGCCCGCAGTAGAGGCAGCGGCAACTAGCACAGATACGCAGTATTTT. Protein sequence: CASSWPAVEAAATSTDTQYF. The V gene is TRBV28, the J gene TRBJ2-3; D is possibly TRBD2 (5 bases). The CDR3 contains 20 residues. The germline CDR1 and CDR2 sequences are MDHEN and SYDVKM. V gave up 4 bases and J gave up 0 bases, with 26 bases separating them.

This clonotype was counted ten times or more. The chain joins TRBV10-3 to TRBJ2-1; the match to TRBD1 covers 8 bases. Germline V gene sequence: CDR1 ENHRY, CDR2 SYGVKD. The V gene end was trimmed by 5 bases and the J gene end by 0 bases; junction bases not matched to a gene: 6. The CDR3 loop spans 16 amino acids. In DNA form, the CDR3 reads TGTGCCATCAGTTCCAGGACAGGGAGCTCCTACAATGAGCAGTTCTTC. It codes for CAISSRTGSSYNEQFF.

This clonotype has at least ten counts. The chain uses TRBV5-6 and TRBJ2-3; 10 bases are shared with TRBD1. After removal of 6 bases from V and 7 bases from J, the junction contained 5 bases not matched to a gene. There are 13 residues in the CDR3. Germline CDR1 reads SGHDT; CDR2 reads YYEEEE. This CDR3 reads CASNRQGANTQYF. The DNA of the CDR3 is TGTGCCAGCAATAGACAGGGGGCGAATACGCAGTATTTT.

This clonotype was seen at least ten times. This chain links TRBV7-2 with TRBJ2-1, with 7 bases fitting TRBD2. Trimming at V came to 0 bases and at J to 3 bases, leaving 5 bases not matched to a gene. The CDR3 is 16 residues long. Germline CDR1 reads SGHTA; CDR2 reads FQGNSA. This CDR3 is CASSLARGTSYNEQFF. Written as DNA, the CDR3 is TGTGCCAGCAGCTTAGCGCGGGGGACCAGCTACAATGAGCAGTTCTTC.

As concerns this clonotype: Compared with germline, one end of the junction differs, possibly owing to a read error. The chain uses TRBV12-3 or TRBV12-4 and TRBJ1-2; 7 bases are shared with TRBD1. The CDR3 length is 19 residues. This CDR3 is CACSFRLGPGTVANYGYTF. The CDR3 coding sequence is TGTGCCTGCAGTTTTCGGTTGGGGCCGGGGACAGTAGCTAACTATGGCTACACCTTC.

At least ten counts were recorded for this clonotype. The CDR3 loop is CASSDGLADTDTQYF. CDR3 bases: TGTGCCAGCAGCGACGGACTAGCGGACACAGATACGCAGTATTTT. V and J are TRBV7-2 and TRBJ2-3; 10 bases are shared with TRBD2. The CDR3 has 15 residues. Germline values: CDR1 SGHTA, CDR2 FQGNSA. V was pared by 5 bases and J by 2 bases, with 4 bases of the junction left unmatched.